The entry below describes one T cell receptor (beta chain). This CDR3 has 13 residues. The germline V gene has CDR1 MNHEY and CDR2 SMNVEV (reference sequence). Trimming pared 8 bases from V and 2 bases from J, leaving 13 bases between. Repertoires were generated with immunoSEQ multiplex PCR, while TCRdb's copy carries only in-frame clones and drops some. The top ten clones hold about 8.5% of a sample with about 150,000 clones, over 85% of them seen once. This sample is part of a study of control samples from healthy donors and cancer patients. The sequenced sample consisted of blood. The clonotype was recovered from a woman between 35 and 50 years old in good health. The rearrangement links TRBV27 to TRBJ2-7, with D possibly being TRBD2 (6 bases). Here the CDR3 DNA reads TGTGCCAGCTCGACTTGGGGGGCCTACGAGCAGTACTTC. It encodes CASSTWGAYEQYF.